The clone carrying this T cell receptor beta chain was observed at least ten times. Its antigen remains unknown. Sequencing libraries for TCR beta were prepared with iRepertoire HTBI primers and Arm-PCR of CDR3 regions. TCRdb re-derived calls from the multiplex PCR reads in MiXCR, one entry per CDR3 protein. The sample consists of 650,000 to 850,000 distinct CDR3 sequences, around 30% of them appearing once. CDR1 is MDHEN and CDR2 is SYDVKM in the germline V gene. The CDR3 is 14 amino acids. Trimming removed 3 bases from V and 0 bases from J, with 8 bases in between. This sample was taken from a study of regulatory T cells in long-lasting Graves disease. Notes on the study in general: TCR diversity was lower in persistent Graves' patients than in newly diagnosed ones. There were preferences for TRBV28, TRBJ1-2 and TRBJ2-5 in persistent disease.

Specified time point: persistent/refractory GD, antithyroid drugs over 5 years with positive TRAb. PBMC-derived RNA was used for the TCR library. V gene TRBV28 combines with J gene TRBJ1-1; no clear D. Specimen: peripheral blood mononuclear cells (PBMCs), collected when the disease was refractory, from a patient treated with antithyroid drugs. The clonotype originates from a female donor with Graves disease. Here the CDR3 reads CASSFGSMNTEAFF. Here the CDR3 DNA reads TGTGCCAGCAGTTTTGGCTCCATGAACACTGAAGCTTTCTTT.